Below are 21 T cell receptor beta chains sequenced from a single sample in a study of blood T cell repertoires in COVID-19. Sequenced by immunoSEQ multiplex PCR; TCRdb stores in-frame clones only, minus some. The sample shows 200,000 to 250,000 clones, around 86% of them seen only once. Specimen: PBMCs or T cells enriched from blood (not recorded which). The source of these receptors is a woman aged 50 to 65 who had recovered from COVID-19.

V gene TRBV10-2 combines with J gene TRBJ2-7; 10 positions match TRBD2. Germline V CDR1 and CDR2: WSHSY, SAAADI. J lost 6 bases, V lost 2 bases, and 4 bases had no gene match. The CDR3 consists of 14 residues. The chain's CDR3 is CASSELAGEGEQYF. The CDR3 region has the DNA TGCGCCAGCAGTGAGCTAGCGGGAGAGGGCGAGCAGTACTTC.

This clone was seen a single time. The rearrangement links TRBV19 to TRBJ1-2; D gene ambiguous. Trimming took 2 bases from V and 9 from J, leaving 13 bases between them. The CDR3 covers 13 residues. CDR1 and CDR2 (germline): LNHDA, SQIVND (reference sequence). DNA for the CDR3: TGTGCCAGTAGTATAAAGAGTGTAACTCGCTACACCTTC. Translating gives CASSIKSVTRYTF. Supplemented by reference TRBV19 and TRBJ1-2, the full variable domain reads DGGITQSPKYLFRKEGQNVTLSCEQNLNHDAMYWYRQDPGQGLRLIYYSQIVNDFQKGDIAEGYSVSREKKESFPLTVTSAQKNPTAFYLCASSIKSVTRYTFGSGTRLTVV.

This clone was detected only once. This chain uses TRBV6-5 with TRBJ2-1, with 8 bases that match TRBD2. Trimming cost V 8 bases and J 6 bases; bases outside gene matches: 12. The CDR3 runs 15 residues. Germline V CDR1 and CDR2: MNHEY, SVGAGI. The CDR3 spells CASGKAGEAVNEQFF. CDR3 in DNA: TGTGCCAGCGGAAAAGCGGGAGAGGCCGTCAATGAGCAGTTCTTC.

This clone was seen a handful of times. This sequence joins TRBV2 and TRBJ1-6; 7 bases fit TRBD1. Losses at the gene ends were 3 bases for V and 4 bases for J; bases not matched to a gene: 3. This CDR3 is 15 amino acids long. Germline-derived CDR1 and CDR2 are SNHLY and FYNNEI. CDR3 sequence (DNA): TGTGCCAGCAGTGAGGAGACAGGGTATAATTCACCCCTCCACTTT. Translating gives CASSEETGYNSPLHF.

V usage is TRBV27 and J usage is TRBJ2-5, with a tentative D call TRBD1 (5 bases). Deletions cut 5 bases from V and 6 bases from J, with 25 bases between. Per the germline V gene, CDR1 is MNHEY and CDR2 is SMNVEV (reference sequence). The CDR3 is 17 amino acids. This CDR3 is CASSPYRTLRVRQTQYF. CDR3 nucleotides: TGTGCCAGCAGTCCCTACCGGACACTAAGGGTGCGGCAGACCCAGTACTTC.

CDR3 in amino acids: CASSRRGSLANSPLHF. CDR3 DNA sequence: TGTGCCAGCAGCCGAAGGGGCTCTCTTGCTAATTCACCCCTCCACTTT. V and J are TRBV3-1 (or the pseudogene TRBV3-2) and TRBJ1-6; TRBD1 is a possible D gene (5 bases). The CDR3 runs 16 residues. Between the trimmed V and J ends, which lost 4 bases and 6 bases, there was a span of 16 bases. From germline, CDR1 is LGHDT and CDR2 YNNKEL (reference sequence).

In nucleotides, the CDR3 is TGTGCCAGCAGTCTAAATGAGCAGTTCTTC. It encodes CASSLNEQFF. The chain combines TRBV2 with TRBJ2-1; D not certain. Germline CDR1 and CDR2: SNHLY and FYNNEI. This CDR3 has 10 residues. V was shortened by 5 bases and J by 7 bases, with 3 bases between the two germline ends. Supplemented by reference TRBV2 and TRBJ2-1, the full variable domain reads EPEVTQTPSHQVTQMGQEVILRCVPISNHLYFYWYRQILGQKVEFLVSFYNNEISEKSEIFDDQFSVERPDGSNFTLKIRSTKLEDSAMYFCASSLNEQFFGPGTRLTVL.

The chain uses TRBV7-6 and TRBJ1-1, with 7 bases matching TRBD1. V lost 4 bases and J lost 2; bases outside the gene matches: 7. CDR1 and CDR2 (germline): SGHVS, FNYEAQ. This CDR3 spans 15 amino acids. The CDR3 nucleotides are TGTGCCAGCAGCTCTATCAGGGGGGCTAACACTGAAGCTTTCTTT. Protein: CASSSIRGANTEAFF.

The CDR3 DNA sequence: TGTGCCATCAGACGGACAGGGGGCGGTATTGAAGCTTTCTTT. Translated, it gives CAIRRTGGGIEAFF. The chain couples TRBV10-3 to TRBJ1-1, with TRBD1 matching over 11 bases. Germline lookup yields CDR1 ENHRY and CDR2 SYGVKD. V gave up 6 bases and J gave up 7 bases; unmatched junction bases: 7. CDR3 length: 14 residues.

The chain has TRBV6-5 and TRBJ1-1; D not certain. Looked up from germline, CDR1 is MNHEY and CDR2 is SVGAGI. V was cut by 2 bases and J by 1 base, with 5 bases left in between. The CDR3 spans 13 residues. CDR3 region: CASSYTENTEAFF. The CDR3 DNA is TGTGCCAGCAGTTACACAGAGAACACTGAAGCTTTCTTT.

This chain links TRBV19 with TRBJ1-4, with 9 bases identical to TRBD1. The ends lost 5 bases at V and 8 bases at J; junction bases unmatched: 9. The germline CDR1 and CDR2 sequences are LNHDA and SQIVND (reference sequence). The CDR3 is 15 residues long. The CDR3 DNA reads TGTGCCAGTAGTCCACCGGGACAGGGCTGGGAAAAACTGTTTTTT. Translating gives CASSPPGQGWEKLFF.

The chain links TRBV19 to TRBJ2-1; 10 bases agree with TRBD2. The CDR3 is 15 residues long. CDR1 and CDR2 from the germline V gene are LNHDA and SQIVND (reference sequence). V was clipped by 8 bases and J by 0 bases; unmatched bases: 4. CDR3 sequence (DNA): TGTGCCAGTGATAGCGGGAGGAGCTCCTACAATGAGCAGTTCTTC. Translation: CASDSGRSSYNEQFF.

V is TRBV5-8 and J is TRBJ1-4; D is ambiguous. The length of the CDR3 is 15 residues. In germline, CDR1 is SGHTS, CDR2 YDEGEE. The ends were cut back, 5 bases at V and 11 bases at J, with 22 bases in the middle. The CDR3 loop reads CASRRPSRERYKLFF. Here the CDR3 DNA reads TGTGCCAGCAGACGACCCTCGAGGGAACGGTACAAACTGTTTTTT.

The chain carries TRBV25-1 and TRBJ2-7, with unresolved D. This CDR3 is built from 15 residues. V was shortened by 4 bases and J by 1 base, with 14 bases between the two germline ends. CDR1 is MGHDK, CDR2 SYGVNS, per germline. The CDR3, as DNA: TGTGCCAGCAGTGCCCCGTCGAGGAATTCCTACGAGCAGTACTTC. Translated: CASSAPSRNSYEQYF.

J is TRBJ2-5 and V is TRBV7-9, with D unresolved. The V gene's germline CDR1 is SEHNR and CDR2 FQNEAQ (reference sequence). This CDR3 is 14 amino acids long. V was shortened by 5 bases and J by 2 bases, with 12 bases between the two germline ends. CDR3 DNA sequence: TGTGCCAGCAGCCCCCCCATCGGGCAAGAGACCCAGTACTTC. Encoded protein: CASSPPIGQETQYF.

CDR3 DNA sequence: TGTGCCACCAGCAGAGGGTTCTCTGGACCCACTAGTGAAGCTTTCTTT. Its translation is CATSRGFSGPTSEAFF. This chain connects TRBV15 to TRBJ1-1; no reliable D call. The length of the CDR3 is 16 residues. The V gene lost 1 base and the J gene lost 7 bases, with 19 bases spanning the gap. Germline lookup yields CDR1 LNHNV and CDR2 YYDKDF (reference sequence).

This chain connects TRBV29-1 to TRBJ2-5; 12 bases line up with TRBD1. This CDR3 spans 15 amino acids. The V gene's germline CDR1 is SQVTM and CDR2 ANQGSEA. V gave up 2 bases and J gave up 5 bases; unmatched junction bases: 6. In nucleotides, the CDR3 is TGCAGCGTTGAATTGGGGACAGGGGGCTTGGAGACCCAGTACTTC. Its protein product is CSVELGTGGLETQYF.

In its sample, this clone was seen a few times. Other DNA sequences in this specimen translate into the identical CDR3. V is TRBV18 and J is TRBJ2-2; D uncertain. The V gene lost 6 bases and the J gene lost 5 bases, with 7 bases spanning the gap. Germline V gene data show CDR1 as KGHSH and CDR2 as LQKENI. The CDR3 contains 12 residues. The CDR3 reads CASSLLTGELFF. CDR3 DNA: TGTGCCAGCTCCTTACTAACCGGGGAGCTGTTTTTT.

CDR3 protein: CASSLFVEGNYGYTF. The CDR3 DNA reads TGTGCCAGCAGTCTGTTCGTGGAGGGCAACTATGGCTACACCTTC. The chain carries TRBV28 and TRBJ1-2; D remains ambiguous. Per germline, CDR1 MDHEN and CDR2 SYDVKM. There are 15 residues in the CDR3. Deletions cut 5 bases from V and 2 bases from J, with 15 bases between.

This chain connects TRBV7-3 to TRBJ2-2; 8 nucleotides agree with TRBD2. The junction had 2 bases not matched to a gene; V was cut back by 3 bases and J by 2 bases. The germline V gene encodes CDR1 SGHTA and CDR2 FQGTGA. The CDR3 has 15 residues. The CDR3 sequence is CASSLGLGNTGELFF. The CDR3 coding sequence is TGTGCCAGCAGCTTGGGACTAGGAAACACCGGGGAGCTGTTTTTT.

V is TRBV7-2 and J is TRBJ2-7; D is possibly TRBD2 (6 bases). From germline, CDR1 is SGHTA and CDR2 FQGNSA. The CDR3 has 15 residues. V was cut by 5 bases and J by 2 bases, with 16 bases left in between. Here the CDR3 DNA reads TGTGCCAGCAGCCCAGACGGGGGTTCTCCCTACGAGCAGTACTTC. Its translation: CASSPDGGSPYEQYF.